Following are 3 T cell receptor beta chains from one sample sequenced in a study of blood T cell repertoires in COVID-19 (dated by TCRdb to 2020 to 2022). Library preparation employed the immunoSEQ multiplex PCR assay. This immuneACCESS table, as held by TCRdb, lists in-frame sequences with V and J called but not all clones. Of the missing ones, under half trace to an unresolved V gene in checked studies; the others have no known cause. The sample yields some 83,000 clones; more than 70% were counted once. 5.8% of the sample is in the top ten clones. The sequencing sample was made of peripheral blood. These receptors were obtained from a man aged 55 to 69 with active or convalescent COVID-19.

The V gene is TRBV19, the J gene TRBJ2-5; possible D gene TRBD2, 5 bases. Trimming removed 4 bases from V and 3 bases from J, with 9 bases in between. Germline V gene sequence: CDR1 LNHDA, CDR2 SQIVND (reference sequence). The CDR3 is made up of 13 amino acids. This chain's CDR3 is CASSRAREETQYF. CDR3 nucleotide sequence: TGTGCCAGTAGTAGGGCGAGGGAAGAGACCCAGTACTTC. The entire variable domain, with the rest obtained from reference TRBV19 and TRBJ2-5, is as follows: DGGITQSPKYLFRKEGQNVTLSCEQNLNHDAMYWYRQDPGQGLRLIYYSQIVNDFQKGDIAEGYSVSREKKESFPLTVTSAQKNPTAFYLCASSRAREETQYFGPGTRLLVL.

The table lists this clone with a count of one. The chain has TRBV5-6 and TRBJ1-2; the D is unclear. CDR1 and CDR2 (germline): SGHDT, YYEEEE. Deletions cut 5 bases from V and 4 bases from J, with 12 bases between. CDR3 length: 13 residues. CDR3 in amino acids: CASSPPTFYGYTF. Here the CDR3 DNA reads TGTGCCAGCAGTCCTCCCACATTCTATGGCTACACCTTC.

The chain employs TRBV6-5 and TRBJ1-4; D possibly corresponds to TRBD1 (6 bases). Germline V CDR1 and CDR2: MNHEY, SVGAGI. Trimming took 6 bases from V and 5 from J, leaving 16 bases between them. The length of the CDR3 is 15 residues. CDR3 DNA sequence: TGTGCCAGCAGGCCCTCGACAGGCTGGAATGAAAAACTGTTTTTT. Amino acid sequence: CASRPSTGWNEKLFF.